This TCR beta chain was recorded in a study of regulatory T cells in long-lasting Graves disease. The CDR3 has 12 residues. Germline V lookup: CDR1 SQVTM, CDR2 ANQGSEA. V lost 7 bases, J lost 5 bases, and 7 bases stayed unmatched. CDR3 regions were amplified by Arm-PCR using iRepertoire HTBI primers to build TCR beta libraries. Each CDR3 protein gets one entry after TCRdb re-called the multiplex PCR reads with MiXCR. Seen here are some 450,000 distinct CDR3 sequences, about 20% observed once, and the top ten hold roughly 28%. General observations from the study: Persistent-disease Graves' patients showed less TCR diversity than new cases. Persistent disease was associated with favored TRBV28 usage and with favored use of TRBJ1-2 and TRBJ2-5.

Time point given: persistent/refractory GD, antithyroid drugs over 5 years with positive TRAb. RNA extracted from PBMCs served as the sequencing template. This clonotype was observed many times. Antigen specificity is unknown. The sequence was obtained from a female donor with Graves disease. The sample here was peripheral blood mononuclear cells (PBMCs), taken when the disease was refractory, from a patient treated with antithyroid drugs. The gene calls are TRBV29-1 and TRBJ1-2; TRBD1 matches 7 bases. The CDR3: CSDTTGKYGYTF. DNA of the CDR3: TGCAGCGATACGACAGGGAAGTATGGCTACACCTTC.